The clone carrying this T cell receptor gamma chain is deemed large (0.1 to 1%). The data belong to a study of gammadelta T cells in human blood. CDR1 is EGSTGY and CDR2 is YDSYTSSV in the germline V gene. V dropped 4 bases and J dropped 0; count of bases not matched to a gene: 5. The CDR3 runs 15 residues. TCRdb reanalyzed the RT-PCR reads using CATT. The repertoire holds over 100 gamma-chain clones, with around 5.2% as singletons. The chain uses TRGV4 and TRGJP2. The clonotype comes from a newborn. Sequenced: non-Vgamma9Vdelta2 gamma-delta T cells from cord blood. DNA of the CDR3: TGTGCCACCTGGGAGGGATATAGTAGTGATTGGATCAAGACGTTT. Its protein product is CATWEGYSSDWIKTF.